The 5 T cell receptor beta chains below were found in one sample sequenced in a study of PD-L1 blockade in urothelial cancer. Time point here: peripheral blood 6 weeks after treatment start. Sequencing used immunoSEQ multiplex PCR; TCRdb keeps in-frame clones, though not all of them. The sample has about 51,000 clones, approximately 90% seen once; the top ten hold roughly 2.5%. This specimen was PBMCs, taken around atezolizumab (anti-PD-L1) treatment. The receptor source for this set is a man in his sixties with urothelial cancer.

This chain connects TRBV21-1 to TRBJ2-2; the tabulated D call, TRBD1, remains unverified against the DNA. TRBV21-1 is recorded as a pseudogene. The CDR3 extends over 18 amino acids. CDR3 sequence (DNA): TGTGCCAGCAGCAAATCCGGGAACCGACAGGGAAGGACCGGGGAGCTGTTTTTT. Translated, it gives CASSKSGNRQGRTGELFF.

J is TRBJ1-2 and V is TRBV6-6; 7 positions match TRBD1. J lost 2 bases, V lost 5 bases, and 2 bases had no gene match. Germline loops: CDR1 MNHNY, CDR2 SVGAGI (reference sequence). The CDR3 has 13 amino acids. The CDR3 reads CASSADRNYGYTF. The CDR3 DNA reads TGTGCCAGCAGTGCGGACAGGAACTATGGCTACACCTTC.

The gene calls are TRBV28 and TRBJ2-2, with 13 bases lining up with TRBD2. The CDR3 sequence is 15 residues long. CDR1 MDHEN and CDR2 SYDVKM come from the germline V gene. V dropped 7 bases and J dropped 6; count of bases not matched to a gene: 5. CDR3 in DNA: TGTGCCAGCACAGGACTAGCGGGAGCCGCCGGGGAGCTGTTTTTT. This sequence encodes CASTGLAGAAGELFF.

V usage is TRBV7-3 and J usage is TRBJ2-3; 11 bases align to TRBD2. The V gene end was trimmed by 5 bases and the J gene end by 0 bases; junction bases not matched to a gene: 10. The V gene's germline CDR1 is SGHTA and CDR2 FQGTGA. The CDR3 sequence is 18 residues long. The CDR3: CASSRGASGGPSTDTQYF. The CDR3 DNA sequence: TGTGCCAGCAGCCGGGGAGCTAGCGGGGGGCCTAGCACAGATACGCAGTATTTT.

The chain joins TRBV6-5 to TRBJ2-1; 10 bases line up with TRBD2. Germline CDR1 reads MNHEY; CDR2 reads SVGAGI. J was trimmed by 7 bases and V by 4 bases; bases with no gene match: 7. CDR3 length: 15 amino acids. CDR3 nucleotide sequence: TGTGCCAGCAGTTCCGCTCCACTAGCGGGAAATGAGCAGTTCTTC. Encoded protein: CASSSAPLAGNEQFF.